This TCR beta chain was sequenced for a study of cytomegalovirus exposure and HLA in healthy donors. Study as a whole: Among several hundred genotyped donors, around 82% fell in the Caucasian-associated ancestry cluster.

In this sample, this clone turned up once. The PCR was carried out with 60 Vbeta primers and 13 Jbeta primers. Only in-frame clones appear in the TCRdb table, and some are missing; sequencing was by immunoSEQ multiplex PCR. Of some 99,000 clones listed, around 70% are singletons. The CDR3 has 14 residues. The V and J ends lost 5 bases and 4 bases, in that order; junction bases with no gene match: 7. The V gene's germline CDR1 is SGHNT and CDR2 YENEEA. The receptor comes from a female donor in good health and CMV-seronegative. Sequencing was done on a sample of PBMCs. The chain recombines TRBV11-3 with TRBJ1-1; 7 bases map to TRBD1. The CDR3 loop is CASSQTGEGTEAFF. CDR3 in DNA: TGTGCCAGCAGCCAAACAGGGGAAGGCACTGAAGCTTTCTTT.